The entry below gives a single T cell receptor beta chain sequence along with its context. Its antigen is unidentified. Trimming cost V 3 bases and J 2 bases, with 6 bases left between them. The CDR3 covers 12 residues. The germline V gene has CDR1 SQVTM and CDR2 ANQGSEA. This record belongs to a study of cytomegalovirus exposure and HLA in healthy donors. The primer mix had 60 Vbeta and 13 Jbeta primers. Sequencing was performed with immunoSEQ multiplex PCR; in TCRdb, only in-frame clones are kept and a portion is missing. The sample yields roughly 180,000 clones, 84% seen once. Study observations and caveats: Later analysis associated a missense DCLRE1C variant with TCR beta V- and J-gene trimming.

The receptor was isolated from a man between 18 and 29 years old in good health and CMV-seronegative. The chain couples TRBV29-1 to TRBJ2-3; D is uncertain. Sequencing was performed on PBMCs. The CDR3 nucleotides read TGCAGCGTTGAGTTCCTCACAGATACGCAGTATTTT. Translating gives CSVEFLTDTQYF.